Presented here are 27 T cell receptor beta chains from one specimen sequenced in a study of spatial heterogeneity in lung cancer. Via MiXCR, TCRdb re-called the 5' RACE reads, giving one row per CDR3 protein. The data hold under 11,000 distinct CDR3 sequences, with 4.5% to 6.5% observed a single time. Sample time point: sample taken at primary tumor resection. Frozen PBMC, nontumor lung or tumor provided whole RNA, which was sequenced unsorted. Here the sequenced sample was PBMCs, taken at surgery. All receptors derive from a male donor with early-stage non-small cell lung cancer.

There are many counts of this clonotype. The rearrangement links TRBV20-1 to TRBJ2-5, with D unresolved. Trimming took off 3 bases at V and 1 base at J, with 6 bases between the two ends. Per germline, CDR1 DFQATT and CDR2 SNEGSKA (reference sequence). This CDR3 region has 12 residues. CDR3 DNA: TGCAGTGCTAGTCCCCTCCAAGAGACCCAGTACTTC. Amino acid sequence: CSASPLQETQYF.

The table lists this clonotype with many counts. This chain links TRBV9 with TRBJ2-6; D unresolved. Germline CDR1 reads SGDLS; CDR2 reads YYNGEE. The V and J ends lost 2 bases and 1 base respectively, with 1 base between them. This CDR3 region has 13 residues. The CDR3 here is CASSVSGANVLTF. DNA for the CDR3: TGTGCCAGCAGCGTGTCTGGGGCCAACGTCCTGACTTTC.

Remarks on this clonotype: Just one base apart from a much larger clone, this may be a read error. CDR3: CASSKSTGHFNQSQHF. In DNA form, the CDR3 reads TGTGCCAGTAGTAAGAGTACGGGACACTTCAATCAGTCCCAGCATTTT. The chain joins TRBV19 to TRBJ1-5; D may be TRBD1 (6 bases). The CDR3 totals 16 residues. Germline V CDR1 and CDR2: LNHDA, SQIVND (reference sequence).

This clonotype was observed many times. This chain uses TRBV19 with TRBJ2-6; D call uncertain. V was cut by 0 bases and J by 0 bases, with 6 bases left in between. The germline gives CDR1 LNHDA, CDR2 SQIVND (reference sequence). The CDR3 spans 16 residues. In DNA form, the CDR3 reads TGTGCCAGTAGTATAGAGGCGATCTCTGGGGCCAACGTCCTGACTTTC. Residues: CASSIEAISGANVLTF.

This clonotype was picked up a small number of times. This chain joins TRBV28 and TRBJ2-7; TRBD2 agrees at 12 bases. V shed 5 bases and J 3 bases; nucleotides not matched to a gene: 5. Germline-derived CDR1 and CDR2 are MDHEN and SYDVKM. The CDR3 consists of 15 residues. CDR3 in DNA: TGTGCCAGCAGTCCTACTAGCGGGGGGATCTACGAGCAGTACTTC. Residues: CASSPTSGGIYEQYF. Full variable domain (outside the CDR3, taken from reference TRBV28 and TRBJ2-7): DVKVTQSSRYLVKRTGEKVFLECVQDMDHENMFWYRQDPGLGLRLIYFSYDVKMKEKGDIPEGYSVSREKKERFSLILESASTNQTSMYLCASSPTSGGIYEQYFGPGTRLTVT.

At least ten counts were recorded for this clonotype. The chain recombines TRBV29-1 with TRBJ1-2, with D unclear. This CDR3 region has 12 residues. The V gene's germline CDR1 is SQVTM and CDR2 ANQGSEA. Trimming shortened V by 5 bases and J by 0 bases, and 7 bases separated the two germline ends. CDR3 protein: CSVPTSNYGYTF. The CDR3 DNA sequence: TGCAGCGTTCCGACTTCTAACTATGGCTACACCTTC.

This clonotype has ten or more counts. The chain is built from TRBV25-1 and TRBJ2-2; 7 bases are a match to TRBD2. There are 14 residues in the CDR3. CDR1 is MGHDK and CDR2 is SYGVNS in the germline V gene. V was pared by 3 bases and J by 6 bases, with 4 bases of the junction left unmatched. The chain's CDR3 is CASSDLREPGELFF. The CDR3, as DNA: TGTGCCAGCAGTGATTTGCGGGAGCCCGGGGAGCTGTTTTTT.

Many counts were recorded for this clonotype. The CDR3: CASSPPPRTNTDTQYF. DNA of the CDR3: TGTGCCAGCTCACCACCCCCCCGGACTAACACAGATACGCAGTATTTT. The chain carries TRBV18 and TRBJ2-3; tentative D call: TRBD2 (6 bases). The V gene's germline CDR1 is KGHSH and CDR2 LQKENI. Trimming pared 0 bases from V and 2 bases from J, leaving 12 bases between. The CDR3 is 16 amino acids.

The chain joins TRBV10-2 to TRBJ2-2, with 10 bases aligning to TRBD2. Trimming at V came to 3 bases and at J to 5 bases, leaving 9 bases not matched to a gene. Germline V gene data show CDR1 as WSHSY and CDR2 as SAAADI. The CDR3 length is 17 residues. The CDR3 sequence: CASSDLAGVVGTGELFF. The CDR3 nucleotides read TGCGCCAGCAGTGACCTAGCGGGGGTCGTAGGGACCGGGGAGCTGTTTTTT.

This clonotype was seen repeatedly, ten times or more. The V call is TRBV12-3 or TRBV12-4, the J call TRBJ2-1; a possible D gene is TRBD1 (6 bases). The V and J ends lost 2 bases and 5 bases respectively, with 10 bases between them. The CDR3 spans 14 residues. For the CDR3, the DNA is TGTGCCAGCAGTTTACCACAGGGAAACAATGAGCAGTTCTTC. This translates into CASSLPQGNNEQFF.

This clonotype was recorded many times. CDR3 amino acids: CASSLSSGGEGIQYF. Here the CDR3 DNA reads TGTGCCAGCAGTTTGTCTAGCGGGGGCGAGGGCATTCAGTACTTC. The chain employs TRBV12-3 or TRBV12-4 and TRBJ2-4; TRBD2 aligns across 10 bases. V dropped 3 bases and J dropped 9; count of bases not matched to a gene: 8. The CDR3 runs to 15 residues.

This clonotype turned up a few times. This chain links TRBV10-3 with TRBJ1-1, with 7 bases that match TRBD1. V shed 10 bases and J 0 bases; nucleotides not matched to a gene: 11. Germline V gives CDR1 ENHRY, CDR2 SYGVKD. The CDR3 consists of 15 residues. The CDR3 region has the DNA TGTGCCACGCTTCAGGGACAGTCGATGAACACTGAAGCTTTCTTT. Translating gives CATLQGQSMNTEAFF.

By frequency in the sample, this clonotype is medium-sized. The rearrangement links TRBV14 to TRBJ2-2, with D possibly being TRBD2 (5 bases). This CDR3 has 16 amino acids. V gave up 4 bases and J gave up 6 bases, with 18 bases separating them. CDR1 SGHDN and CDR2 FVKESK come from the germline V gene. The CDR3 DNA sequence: TGTGCCAGCAGCCTCCAACTAGGTGGATCCGCCGGGGAGCTGTTTTTT. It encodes CASSLQLGGSAGELFF.

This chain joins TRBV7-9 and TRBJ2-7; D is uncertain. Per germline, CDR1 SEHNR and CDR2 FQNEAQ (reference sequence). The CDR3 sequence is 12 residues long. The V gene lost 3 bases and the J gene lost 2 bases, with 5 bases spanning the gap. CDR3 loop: CASSLAAYEQYF. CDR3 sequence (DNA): TGTGCCAGCAGCTTGGCAGCCTACGAGCAGTACTTC.

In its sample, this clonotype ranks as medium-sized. The DNA of the CDR3 is TGTGCCAGCAGACTAGCGGGACAACGGGACTACAATGAGCAGTTCTTC. This encodes CASRLAGQRDYNEQFF. V is TRBV6-2 or TRBV6-3 and J is TRBJ2-1; 10 positions agree with TRBD2. The CDR3 has 16 residues. The germline V gene encodes CDR1 MNHEY and CDR2 SVGEGT. With V trimmed by 6 bases and J by 3 bases, 8 bases remained unmatched.

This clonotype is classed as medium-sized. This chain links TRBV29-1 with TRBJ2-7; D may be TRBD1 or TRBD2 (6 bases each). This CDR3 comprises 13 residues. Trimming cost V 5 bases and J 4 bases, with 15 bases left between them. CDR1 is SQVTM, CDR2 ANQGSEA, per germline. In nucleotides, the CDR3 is TGCAGCGTTTACAGGGAGGCACCTTACGAGCAGTACTTC. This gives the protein CSVYREAPYEQYF.

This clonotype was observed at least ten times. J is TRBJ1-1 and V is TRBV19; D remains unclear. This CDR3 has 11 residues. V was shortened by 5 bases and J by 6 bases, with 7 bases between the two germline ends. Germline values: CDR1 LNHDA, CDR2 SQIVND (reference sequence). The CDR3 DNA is TGTGCCAGTAGTTGGGCAGCTGAAGCTTTCTTT. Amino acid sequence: CASSWAAEAFF.

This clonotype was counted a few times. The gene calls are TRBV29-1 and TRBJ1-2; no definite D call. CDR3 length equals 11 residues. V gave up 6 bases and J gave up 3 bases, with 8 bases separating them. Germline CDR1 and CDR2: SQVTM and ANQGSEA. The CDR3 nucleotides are TGCAGCGTGCAGAAGGACTATGGCTACACCTTC. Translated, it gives CSVQKDYGYTF. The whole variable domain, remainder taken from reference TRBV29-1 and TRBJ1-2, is SAVISQKPSRDICQRGTSLTIQCQVDSQVTMMFWYRQQPGQSLTLIATANQGSEATYESGFVIDKFPISRPNLTFSTLTVSNMSPEDSSIYLCSVQKDYGYTFGSGTRLTVV.

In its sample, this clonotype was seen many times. CDR3 bases: TGTGCCAGCAGCTTGACTAGCGGGTGGAATGAGCAGTTCTTC. Its translation is CASSLTSGWNEQFF. The chain links TRBV7-2 to TRBJ2-1; 10 nucleotides line up with TRBD2. The CDR3 spans 14 residues. The junction had 3 bases not matched to a gene; V was cut back by 3 bases and J by 7 bases. Per germline, CDR1 SGHTA and CDR2 FQGNSA.

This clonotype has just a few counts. The CDR3 bases are TGCAGCGTTGTTGTGACAGGGGGCCTCACCTACGAGCAGTACTTC. Translation gives CSVVVTGGLTYEQYF. This chain joins TRBV29-1 and TRBJ2-7, with TRBD1 matching 10 bases. Germline V lookup: CDR1 SQVTM, CDR2 ANQGSEA. The CDR3 extends over 15 amino acids. Losses at the gene ends were 4 bases for V and 2 bases for J; bases not matched to a gene: 8.

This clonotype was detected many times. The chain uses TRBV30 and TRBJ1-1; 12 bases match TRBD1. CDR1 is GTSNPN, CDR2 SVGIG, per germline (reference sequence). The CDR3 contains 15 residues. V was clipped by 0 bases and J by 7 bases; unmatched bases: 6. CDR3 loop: CAWSVLGQGAVEAFF. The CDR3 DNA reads TGTGCCTGGAGTGTACTGGGACAGGGGGCGGTTGAAGCTTTCTTT.

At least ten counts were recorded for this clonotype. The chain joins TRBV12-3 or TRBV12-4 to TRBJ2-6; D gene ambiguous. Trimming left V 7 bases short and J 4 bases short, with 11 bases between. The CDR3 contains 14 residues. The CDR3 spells CASTLAGGANVLTF. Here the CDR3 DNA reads TGTGCCAGCACCCTCGCCGGCGGGGCCAACGTCCTGACTTTC.

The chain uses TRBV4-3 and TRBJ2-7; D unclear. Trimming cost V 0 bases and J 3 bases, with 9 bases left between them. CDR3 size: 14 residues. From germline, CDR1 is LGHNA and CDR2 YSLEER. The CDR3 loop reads CASSQDPQGYEQYF. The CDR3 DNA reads TGCGCCAGCAGCCAAGATCCTCAAGGCTACGAGCAGTACTTC.

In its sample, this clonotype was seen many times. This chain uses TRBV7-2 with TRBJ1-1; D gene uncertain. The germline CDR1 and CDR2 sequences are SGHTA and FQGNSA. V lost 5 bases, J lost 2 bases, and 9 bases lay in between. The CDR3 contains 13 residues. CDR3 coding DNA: TGTGCCAGCAGCGTGGACCTAAACACTGAAGCTTTCTTT. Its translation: CASSVDLNTEAFF.

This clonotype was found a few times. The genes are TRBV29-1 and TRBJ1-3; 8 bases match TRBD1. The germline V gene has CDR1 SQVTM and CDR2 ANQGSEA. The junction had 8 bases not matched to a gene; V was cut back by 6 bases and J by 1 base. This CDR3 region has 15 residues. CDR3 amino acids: CSVSERTGSGNTIYF. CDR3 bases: TGCAGCGTATCGGAGAGGACAGGGTCTGGAAACACCATATATTTT.

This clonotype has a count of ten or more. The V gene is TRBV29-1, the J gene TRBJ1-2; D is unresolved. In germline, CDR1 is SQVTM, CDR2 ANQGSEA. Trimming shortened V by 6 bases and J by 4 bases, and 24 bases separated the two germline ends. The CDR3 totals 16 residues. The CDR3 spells CSVGSVVRQPSYGYTF. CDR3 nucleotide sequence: TGCAGCGTCGGCTCTGTCGTTAGGCAGCCGAGCTATGGCTACACCTTC.

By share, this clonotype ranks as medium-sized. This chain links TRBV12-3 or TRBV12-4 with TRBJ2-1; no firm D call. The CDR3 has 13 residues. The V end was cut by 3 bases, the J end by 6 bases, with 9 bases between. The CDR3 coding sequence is TGTGCCAGCAGTTTTACAGCTTCCAATGAGCAGTTCTTC. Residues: CASSFTASNEQFF.